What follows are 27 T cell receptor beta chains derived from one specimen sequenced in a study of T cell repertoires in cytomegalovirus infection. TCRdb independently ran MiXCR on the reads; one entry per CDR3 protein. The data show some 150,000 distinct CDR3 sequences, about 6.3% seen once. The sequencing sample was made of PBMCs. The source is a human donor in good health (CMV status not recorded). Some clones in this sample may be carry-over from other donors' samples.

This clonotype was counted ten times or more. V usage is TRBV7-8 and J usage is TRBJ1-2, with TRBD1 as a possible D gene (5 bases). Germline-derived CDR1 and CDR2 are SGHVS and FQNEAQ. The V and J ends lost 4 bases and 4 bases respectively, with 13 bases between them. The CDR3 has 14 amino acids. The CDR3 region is CASSSQGRGYGYTF. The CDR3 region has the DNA TGTGCCAGCAGCTCCCAGGGTCGCGGCTATGGCTACACCTTC.

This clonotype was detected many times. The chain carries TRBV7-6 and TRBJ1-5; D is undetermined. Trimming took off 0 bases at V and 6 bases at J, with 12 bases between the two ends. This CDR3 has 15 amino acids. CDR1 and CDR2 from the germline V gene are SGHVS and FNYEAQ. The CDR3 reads CASSLAFGPPQPQHF. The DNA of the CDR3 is TGTGCCAGCAGCTTAGCGTTCGGTCCTCCTCAGCCCCAGCATTTT.

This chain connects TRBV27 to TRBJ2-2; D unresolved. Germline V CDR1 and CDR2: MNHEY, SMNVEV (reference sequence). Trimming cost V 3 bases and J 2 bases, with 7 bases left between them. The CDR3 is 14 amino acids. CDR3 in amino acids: CASSFYRNTGELFF. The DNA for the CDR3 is TGTGCCAGCAGTTTTTACCGAAACACCGGGGAGCTGTTTTTT.

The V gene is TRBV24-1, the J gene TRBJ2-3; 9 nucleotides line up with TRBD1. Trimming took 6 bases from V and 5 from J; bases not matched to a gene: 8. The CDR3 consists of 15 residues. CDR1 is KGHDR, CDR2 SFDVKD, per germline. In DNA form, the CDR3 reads TGTGCCACCAGTCGCGCCGGGACAGGGTTAGATACGCAGTATTTT. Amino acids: CATSRAGTGLDTQYF.

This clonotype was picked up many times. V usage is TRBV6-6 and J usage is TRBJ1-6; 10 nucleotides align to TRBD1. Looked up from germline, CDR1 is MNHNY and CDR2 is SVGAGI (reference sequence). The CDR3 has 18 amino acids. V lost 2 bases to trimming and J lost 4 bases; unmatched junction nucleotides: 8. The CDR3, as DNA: TGTGCCAGCAGTTACGCAAGGACAGGGGGGAATTATAATTCACCCCTCCACTTT. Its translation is CASSYARTGGNYNSPLHF.

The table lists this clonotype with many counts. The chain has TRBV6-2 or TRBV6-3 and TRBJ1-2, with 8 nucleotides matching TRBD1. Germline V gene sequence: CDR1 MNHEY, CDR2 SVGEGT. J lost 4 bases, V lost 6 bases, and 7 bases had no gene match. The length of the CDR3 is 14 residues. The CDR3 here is CASRAPGTGYGYTF. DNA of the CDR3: TGTGCCAGCAGAGCCCCGGGGACAGGCTATGGCTACACCTTC.

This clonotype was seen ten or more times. The DNA for the CDR3 is TGTGCCAGCAGCTTTAGCGGGGCAAACACAGATACGCAGTATTTT. It codes for CASSFSGANTDTQYF. V usage is TRBV7-3 and J usage is TRBJ2-3, with 8 positions matching TRBD2. Germline CDR1 reads SGHTA; CDR2 reads FQGTGA. After removal of 3 bases from V and 2 bases from J, the junction contained 4 bases not matched to a gene. This CDR3 has 15 residues.

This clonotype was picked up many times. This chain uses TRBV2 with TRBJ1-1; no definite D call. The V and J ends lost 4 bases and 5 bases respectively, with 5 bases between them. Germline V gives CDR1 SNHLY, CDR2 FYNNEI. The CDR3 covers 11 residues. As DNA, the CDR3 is TGTGCCAGCAGTGCGGGGACTGAAGCTTTCTTT. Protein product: CASSAGTEAFF.

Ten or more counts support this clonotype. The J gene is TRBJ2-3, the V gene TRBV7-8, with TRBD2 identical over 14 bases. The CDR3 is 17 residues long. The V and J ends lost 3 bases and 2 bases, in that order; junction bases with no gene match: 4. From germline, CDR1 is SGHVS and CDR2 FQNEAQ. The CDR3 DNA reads TGTGCCAGCAGCTTCCGGACTAGCGGGGGGAACACAGATACGCAGTATTTT. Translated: CASSFRTSGGNTDTQYF.

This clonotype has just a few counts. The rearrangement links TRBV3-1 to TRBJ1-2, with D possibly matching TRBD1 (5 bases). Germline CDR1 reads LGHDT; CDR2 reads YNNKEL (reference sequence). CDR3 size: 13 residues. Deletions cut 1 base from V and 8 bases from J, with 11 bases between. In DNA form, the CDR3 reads TGTGCCAGCAGCCAAGCAGGGCCACGAGGCTACACCTTC. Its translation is CASSQAGPRGYTF.

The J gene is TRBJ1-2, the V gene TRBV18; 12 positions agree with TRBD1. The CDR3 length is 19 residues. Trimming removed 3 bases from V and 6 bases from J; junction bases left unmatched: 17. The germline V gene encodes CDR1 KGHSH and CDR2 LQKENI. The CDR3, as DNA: TGTGCCAGCTCACCTACCGGCGGGACAGGGGGCCCCACTACTAATGGCTACACCTTC. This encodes CASSPTGGTGGPTTNGYTF.

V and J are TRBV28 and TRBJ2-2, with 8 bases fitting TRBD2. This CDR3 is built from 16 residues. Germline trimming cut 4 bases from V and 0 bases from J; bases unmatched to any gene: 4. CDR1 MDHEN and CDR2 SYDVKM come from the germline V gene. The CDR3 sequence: CASSSGGGPNTGELFF. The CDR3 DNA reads TGTGCCAGCAGTTCGGGGGGGGGGCCGAACACCGGGGAGCTGTTTTTT. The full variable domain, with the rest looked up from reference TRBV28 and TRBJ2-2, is DVKVTQSSRYLVKRTGEKVFLECVQDMDHENMFWYRQDPGLGLRLIYFSYDVKMKEKGDIPEGYSVSREKKERFSLILESASTNQTSMYLCASSSGGGPNTGELFFGEGSRLTVL.

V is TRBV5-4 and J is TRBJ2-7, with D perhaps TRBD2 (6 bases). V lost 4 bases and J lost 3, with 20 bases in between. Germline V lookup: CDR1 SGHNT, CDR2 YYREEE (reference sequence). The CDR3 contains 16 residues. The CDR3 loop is CASSSRRAGWNYEQYF. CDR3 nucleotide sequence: TGTGCCAGCAGCAGCAGGCGAGCGGGTTGGAACTACGAGCAGTACTTC.

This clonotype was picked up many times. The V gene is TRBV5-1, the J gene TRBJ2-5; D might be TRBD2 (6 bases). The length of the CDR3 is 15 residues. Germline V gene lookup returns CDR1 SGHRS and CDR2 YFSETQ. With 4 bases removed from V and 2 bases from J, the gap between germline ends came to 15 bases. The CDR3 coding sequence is TGCGCCAGCAGCGCCTCCCGGGGGACTCAAGAGACCCAGTACTTC. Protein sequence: CASSASRGTQETQYF.

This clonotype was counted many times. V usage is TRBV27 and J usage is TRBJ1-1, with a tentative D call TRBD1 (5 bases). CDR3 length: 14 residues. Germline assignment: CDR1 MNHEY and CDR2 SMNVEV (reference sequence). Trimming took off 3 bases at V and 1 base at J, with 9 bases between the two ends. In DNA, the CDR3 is TGTGCCAGCAGTTTTCGGGGGAGGAACACTGAAGCTTTCTTT. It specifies CASSFRGRNTEAFF.

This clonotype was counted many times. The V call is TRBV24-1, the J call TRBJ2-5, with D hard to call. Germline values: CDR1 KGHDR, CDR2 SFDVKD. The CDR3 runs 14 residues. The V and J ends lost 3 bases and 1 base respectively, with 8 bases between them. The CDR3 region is CATSDRTRQETQYF. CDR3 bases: TGTGCCACCAGTGATAGAACTCGCCAAGAGACCCAGTACTTC.

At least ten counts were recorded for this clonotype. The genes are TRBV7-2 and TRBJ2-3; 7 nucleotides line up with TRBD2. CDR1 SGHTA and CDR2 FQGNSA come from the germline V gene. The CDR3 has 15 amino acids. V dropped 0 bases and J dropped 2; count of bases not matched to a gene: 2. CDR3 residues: CASSLAGGFTDTQYF. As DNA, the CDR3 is TGTGCCAGCAGCTTAGCGGGGGGGTTCACAGATACGCAGTATTTT.

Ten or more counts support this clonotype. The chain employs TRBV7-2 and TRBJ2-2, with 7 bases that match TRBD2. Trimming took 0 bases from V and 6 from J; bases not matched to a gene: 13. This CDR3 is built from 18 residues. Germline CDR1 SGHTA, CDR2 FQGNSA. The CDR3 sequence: CASSLAGGWGGGSGELFF. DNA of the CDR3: TGTGCCAGCAGCTTAGCGGGGGGATGGGGGGGAGGCTCCGGGGAGCTGTTTTTT.

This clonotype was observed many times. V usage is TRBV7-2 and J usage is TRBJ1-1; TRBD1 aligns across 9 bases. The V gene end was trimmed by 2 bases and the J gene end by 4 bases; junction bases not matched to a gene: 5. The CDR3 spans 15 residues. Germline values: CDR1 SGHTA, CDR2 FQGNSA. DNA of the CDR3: TGTGCCAGCAGCTTATGGCAGACAGGGGGCACTGAAGCTTTCTTT. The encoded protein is CASSLWQTGGTEAFF.

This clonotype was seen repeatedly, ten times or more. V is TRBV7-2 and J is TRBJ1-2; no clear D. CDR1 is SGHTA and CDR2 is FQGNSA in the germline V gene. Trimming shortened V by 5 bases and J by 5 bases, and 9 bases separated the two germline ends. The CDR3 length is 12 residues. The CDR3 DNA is TGTGCCAGCAGCGCCCATCAGTATGGCTACACCTTC. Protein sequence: CASSAHQYGYTF.

The chain's CDR3 is CATSRDLQGGYNEQFF. In DNA, the CDR3 is TGTGCCACCAGCAGAGATCTTCAGGGGGGGTACAATGAGCAGTTCTTC. This chain connects TRBV15 to TRBJ2-1; D may match TRBD1 or TRBD2 (7 bases each). The V gene lost 0 bases and the J gene lost 4 bases, with 13 bases spanning the gap. Germline V gives CDR1 LNHNV, CDR2 YYDKDF (reference sequence). The CDR3 extends over 16 amino acids.

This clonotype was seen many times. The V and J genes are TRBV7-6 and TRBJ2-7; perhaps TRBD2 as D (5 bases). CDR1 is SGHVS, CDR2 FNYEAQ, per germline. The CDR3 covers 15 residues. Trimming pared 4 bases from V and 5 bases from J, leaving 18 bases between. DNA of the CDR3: TGTGCCAGCAGCTCATCGATACTAGTCTTCCACGAGCAGTACTTC. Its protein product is CASSSSILVFHEQYF.

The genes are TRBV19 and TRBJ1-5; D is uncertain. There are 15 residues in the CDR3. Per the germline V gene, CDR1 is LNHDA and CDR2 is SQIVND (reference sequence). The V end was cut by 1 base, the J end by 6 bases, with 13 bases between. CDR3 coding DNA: TGTGCCAGTAGTATAGGGGGTGGCGGGAGTCAGCCCCAGCATTTT. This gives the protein CASSIGGGGSQPQHF.

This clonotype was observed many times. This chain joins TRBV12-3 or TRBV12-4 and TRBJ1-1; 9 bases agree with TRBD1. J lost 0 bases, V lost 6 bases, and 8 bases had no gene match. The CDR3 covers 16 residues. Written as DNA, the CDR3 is TGTGCCAGCAGCCATAACAGGGGGCGAGTGAACACTGAAGCTTTCTTT. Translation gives CASSHNRGRVNTEAFF.

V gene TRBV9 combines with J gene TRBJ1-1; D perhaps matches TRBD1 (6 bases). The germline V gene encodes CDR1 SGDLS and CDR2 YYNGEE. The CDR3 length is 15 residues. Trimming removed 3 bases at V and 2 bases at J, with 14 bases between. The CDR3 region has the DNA TGTGCCAGCAGCGACCCCGGGACACCTAACACTGAAGCTTTCTTT. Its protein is CASSDPGTPNTEAFF.

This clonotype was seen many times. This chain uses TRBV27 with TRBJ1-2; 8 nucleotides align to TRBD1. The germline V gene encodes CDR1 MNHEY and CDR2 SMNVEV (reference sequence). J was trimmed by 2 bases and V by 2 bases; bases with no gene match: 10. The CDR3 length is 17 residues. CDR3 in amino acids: CASSLGQGADVNYGYTF. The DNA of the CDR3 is TGTGCCAGCAGTTTAGGGCAGGGGGCAGATGTCAACTATGGCTACACCTTC.

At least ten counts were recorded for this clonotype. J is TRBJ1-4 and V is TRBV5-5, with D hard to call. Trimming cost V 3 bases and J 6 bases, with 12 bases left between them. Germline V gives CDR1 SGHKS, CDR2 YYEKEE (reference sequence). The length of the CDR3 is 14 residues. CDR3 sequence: CASSSAGPHEKLFF. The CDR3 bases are TGTGCCAGCAGCTCCGCCGGACCTCATGAAAAACTGTTTTTT.